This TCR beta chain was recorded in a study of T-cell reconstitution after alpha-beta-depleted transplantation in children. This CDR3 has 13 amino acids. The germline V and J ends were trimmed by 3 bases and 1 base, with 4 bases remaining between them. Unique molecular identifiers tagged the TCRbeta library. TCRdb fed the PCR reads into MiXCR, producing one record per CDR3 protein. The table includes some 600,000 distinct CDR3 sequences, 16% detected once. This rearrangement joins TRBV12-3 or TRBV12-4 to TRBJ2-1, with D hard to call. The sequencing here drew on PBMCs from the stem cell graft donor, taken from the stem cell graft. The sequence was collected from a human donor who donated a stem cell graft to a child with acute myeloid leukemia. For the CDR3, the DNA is TGTGCCAGCAGTTTCTTGTCCTACAATGAGCAGTTCTTC. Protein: CASSFLSYNEQFF.